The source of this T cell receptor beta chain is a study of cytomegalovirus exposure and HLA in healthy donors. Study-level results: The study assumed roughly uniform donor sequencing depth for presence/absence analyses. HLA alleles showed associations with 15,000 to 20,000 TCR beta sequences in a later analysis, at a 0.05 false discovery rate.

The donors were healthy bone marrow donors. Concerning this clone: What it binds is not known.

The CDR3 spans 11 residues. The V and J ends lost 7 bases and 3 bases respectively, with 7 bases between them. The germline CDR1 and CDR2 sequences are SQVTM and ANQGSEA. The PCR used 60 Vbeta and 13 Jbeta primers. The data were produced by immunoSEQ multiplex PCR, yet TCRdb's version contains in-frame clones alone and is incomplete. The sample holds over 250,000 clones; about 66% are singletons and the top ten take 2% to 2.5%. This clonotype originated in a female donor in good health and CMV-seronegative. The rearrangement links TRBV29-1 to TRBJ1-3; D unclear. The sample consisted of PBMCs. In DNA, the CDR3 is TGCAGCGGCAGACTTGGAAACACCATATATTTT. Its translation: CSGRLGNTIYF.